The rows below give T cell receptor beta chains drawn from one sample of a study of control samples from healthy donors and cancer patients. Clones were sequenced by immunoSEQ multiplex PCR, and TCRdb holds only the in-frame ones, with some missing. The sample holds about 130,000 clones, more than 75% seen once. The material sequenced was blood. The receptors were gathered from a man younger than 35 in good health. The CDR3 runs from the conserved cysteine through the conserved F or W. The D gene is left open where the match is weak. Part of the rows lack a size; the others show once, few, many or a class for expanded clones.

size	V	J	D	DNA	CDR3
once	TRBV21-1	TRBJ2-7	NA	TGTGCCAGCAGCAAAGCGCCCCAGAGGTCTAGCGGGAGTGTCTCAGGTGAGCAGTACTTC	CASSKAPQRSSGSVSGEQYF
NA	TRBV7-3	TRBJ2-7	TRBD1	TGTGCCAGCAGCTTAGAGGGACAGTTAAGCAACGAGCAGTACTTC	CASSLEGQLSNEQYF
few	TRBV19	TRBJ1-2	NA	TGTGCCAGTATTGAGACGTCGGGGGGACGTCGCTACACCTTC	CASIETSGGRRYTF
NA	TRBV25-1	TRBJ2-5	NA	TGTGCCAGCAGACCAAACAGAGTTCAAGAGACCCAGTACTTC	CASRPNRVQETQYF
NA	TRBV30	TRBJ1-5	TRBD1	TGTGCCTGGAGGGTACAGGGGAGAGATCAGCCCCAGCATTTT	CAWRVQGRDQPQHF
NA	TRBV30	TRBJ2-1	NA	TGTGCCTGGAGTGTACGAACCCTAAATCGTTTCTTC	CAWSVRTLNRFF
NA	TRBV5-1	TRBJ1-1	TRBD1	TGCGCCAGCAGCCCGGACAGGGAGAACACTGAAGCTTTCTTT	CASSPDRENTEAFF
NA	TRBV9	TRBJ1-2	NA	TGTGCCAGCAGCGAGGGGGACCTCTCCAACTATGGCTACACCTTC	CASSEGDLSNYGYTF
NA	TRBV5-1	TRBJ2-7	TRBD1	TGCGCCAGCAGCTTGGAGGGACAGGGGCTTGGGGAGCAGTACTTC	CASSLEGQGLGEQYF
NA	TRBV24-1	TRBJ2-1	TRBD2	TGTGCCACCAGTGATCTAGCGGGGAGCTCCTACAATGAGCAGTTCTTC	CATSDLAGSSYNEQFF
once	TRBV18	TRBJ1-5	TRBD1	TGTGCCAGCTCAGGGGGACAGGGGGCTAGCCAGCCCCAGCATTTT	CASSGGQGASQPQHF
NA	TRBV2	TRBJ1-5	TRBD1	TGTGCCAGCAGACTTAGACAGGGGGCGGGGCAGCCCCAGCATTTT	CASRLRQGAGQPQHF
NA	TRBV6-5	TRBJ2-1	NA	TGTGCCAGCGAGGGTGGGGGGATCTCCTACAATGAGCAGTTCTTC	CASEGGGISYNEQFF
NA	TRBV7-9	TRBJ2-5	NA	TGTGCCAGCAGCCCCGGGCGAACTTTACAAGAGACCCAGTACTTC	CASSPGRTLQETQYF